These 2 T cell receptor beta chains were sequenced from one sample in a study of blood T cell repertoires in COVID-19. The table came from immunoSEQ multiplex PCR; TCRdb's copy has only in-frame clones and leaves some out. Among 200,000 to 250,000 clones listed, around nine tenths were seen once. The specimen sequenced was PBMCs or T cells enriched from blood (not recorded which). Receptors were obtained from a woman aged 45-65 years with acute COVID-19.

CDR3 DNA sequence: TGTGCCAGCACTGGACACTATGAGCAGTTCTTC. Encoded protein: CASTGHYEQFF. The genes are TRBV2 and TRBJ2-1; tentatively, D is TRBD1 (5 bases). V lost 7 bases and J 8 bases, leaving 9 bases between the germline ends. The CDR3 runs 11 residues. The V gene's germline CDR1 is SNHLY and CDR2 FYNNEI.

DNA of the CDR3: TGTGCCAGCAGTTTACTTGGGGGCAACTATGGCTACACCTTC. Encoded protein: CASSLLGGNYGYTF. V and J are TRBV28 and TRBJ1-2; D is perhaps TRBD1 (6 bases). V lost 2 bases and J lost 2, with 9 bases in between. Germline V gene sequence: CDR1 MDHEN, CDR2 SYDVKM. The CDR3 extends over 14 amino acids.